These T cell receptor beta chains were read from a single sample in a study of T cells expressing NK-cell markers. TCRdb re-called the 5' RACE reads; one entry per CDR3 protein, DNA not given. This sample's clone table lists roughly 390,000 distinct CDR3 sequences. The source material was blood T cells: a sorted CD56 or NKG2C T cell subset, CD4+ or CD8+ T cells, or bulk PBMC T cells (not recorded which). The receptors were gathered from a woman aged 50 to 65 in good health. The CDR3 runs from the conserved cysteine through the conserved F or W. Fields, in order: V gene, J gene, CDR3 protein.

V: TRBV28; J: TRBJ2-3; CDR3: CASSLGSPGIDTQYF
V: TRBV5-1; J: TRBJ2-5; CDR3: CASSLLGAGDQETQYF
V: TRBV6-6; J: TRBJ2-7; CDR3: CASSYGDRPYF
V: TRBV20-1; J: TRBJ2-2; CDR3: CSARPDRVLGELFF
V: TRBV7-9; J: TRBJ2-1; CDR3: CASSYLFRAGPYNEQFF
V: TRBV12-3/TRBV12-4; J: TRBJ2-1; CDR3: CASSPPKTSTLNEQFF
V: TRBV5-6; J: TRBJ2-3; CDR3: CASSSPGSSTDTQYF
V: TRBV12-3/TRBV12-4; J: TRBJ2-3; CDR3: CASRTGPDTQYF
V: TRBV12-3/TRBV12-4; J: TRBJ2-1; CDR3: CASSFSRDEQFF
V: TRBV25-1; J: TRBJ2-1; CDR3: CASSPKLDEQFF
V: TRBV5-6; J: TRBJ2-7; CDR3: CASSLDFGQGVTYEQYF
V: TRBV18; J: TRBJ2-1; CDR3: CASSGRADNEQFF
V: TRBV5-1; J: TRBJ2-1; CDR3: CASSLLTWGQGTSGRYNEQFF
V: TRBV20-1; J: TRBJ2-1; CDR3: CSSGTGVVDEQFF
V: TRBV10-3; J: TRBJ1-3; CDR3: CAINGGLSGNTIYF
V: TRBV5-1; J: TRBJ2-5; CDR3: CASRREGVGTQYF